This TCR beta chain appears in the sequencing data of a study of human T cells and chemical hapten exposure. Via MiXCR, TCRdb re-called the RACE reads, giving one row per CDR3 protein. The sample contains 300,000 to 350,000 distinct CDR3 sequences, under 9% of which appear only once. This clonotype was detected ten times or more. Specified time point: patch test 1, 2 weeks after DPC sensitization. Treatment here: therapeutic diphenylcyclopropenone sensitization with weekly scalp DPC. At patch-test visits, sampling came before the patch test. The TCR sequence derives from a woman aged 18-29 years with alopecia areata. Some clones in this sample may be carry-over from other donors' samples. The source material was whole blood, sampled in connection with sensitization to the hapten diphenylcyclopropenone (DPC).

The CDR3 bases are TGTGCCAGCAGTTTAAGGGACAGGGGATACGAGCAGTACTTC. It translates to CASSLRDRGYEQYF. J is TRBJ2-7 and V is TRBV12-3 or TRBV12-4; 10 nucleotides agree with TRBD1. CDR3 length: 14 residues. The V gene end was trimmed by 2 bases and the J gene end by 4 bases; junction bases not matched to a gene: 2.